This T cell receptor beta chain was identified in a study of cytomegalovirus exposure and HLA in healthy donors. About the research overall: Of several hundred genotyped donors, roughly 81% grouped in the Caucasian-associated ancestry cluster. Overall study findings and caveats: The classifier reportedly diagnosed cytomegalovirus status with high sensitivity and specificity. Per a prior analysis, the majority of TCR beta V segments were productive roughly 87% or roughly 30% of the time.

The PCR was carried out with 60 Vbeta primers and 13 Jbeta primers. TCRdb's copy holds only in-frame clones and misses some; the assay was immunoSEQ multiplex PCR. This sample yields about 190,000 clones, of which about 81% are seen a single time; 1.5% to 2% belongs to the top ten. Concerning this clone: The antigen remains undetermined.

Germline CDR1 is SGHAT and CDR2 is FQNNGV. The V segment lost 3 bases and the J segment 3 bases; nucleotides outside the gene matches: 6. CDR3 length: 16 residues. These donors, healthy bone marrow donors, were studied. V is TRBV11-2 and J is TRBJ2-1; 9 positions agree with TRBD2. The TCR sequence derives from a man aged 18 to 29 in good health and CMV-seronegative. The sequencing sample was made of PBMCs. CDR3 protein: CASSLSGGFVYNEQFF. CDR3 coding DNA: TGTGCCAGCAGCTTGAGCGGGGGGTTCGTCTACAATGAGCAGTTCTTC.